This T cell receptor (beta chain) was recorded in a study of blood T cells in healthy people across ages. This clonotype was found a few times. For the second PCR, which ran for about 6 to 12 cycles, a sample-barcoded 5' primer and a J-beta primer mix were used. TCRdb analysed the 5' RACE reads with MiXCR anew, one entry per CDR3 protein. This table holds under 2,000,000 distinct CDR3 sequences, about 50% found once. Germline V gene data show CDR1 as MDHEN and CDR2 as SYDVKM. CDR3 length equals 15 residues. Sample: blood. This clonotype was sampled from a woman in her 40s in good health. The rearrangement uses TRBV28 and TRBJ2-5, with D perhaps matching TRBD1 or TRBD2 (6 bases each). The end of the DNA aligns better with TRBJ2-4, so the J call may be wrong. The CDR3 protein is CASRLPGARGNIQYF. The DNA for the CDR3 is TGTGCCAGCAGACTCCCGGGGGCGCGAGGAAACATTCAGTACTTC.